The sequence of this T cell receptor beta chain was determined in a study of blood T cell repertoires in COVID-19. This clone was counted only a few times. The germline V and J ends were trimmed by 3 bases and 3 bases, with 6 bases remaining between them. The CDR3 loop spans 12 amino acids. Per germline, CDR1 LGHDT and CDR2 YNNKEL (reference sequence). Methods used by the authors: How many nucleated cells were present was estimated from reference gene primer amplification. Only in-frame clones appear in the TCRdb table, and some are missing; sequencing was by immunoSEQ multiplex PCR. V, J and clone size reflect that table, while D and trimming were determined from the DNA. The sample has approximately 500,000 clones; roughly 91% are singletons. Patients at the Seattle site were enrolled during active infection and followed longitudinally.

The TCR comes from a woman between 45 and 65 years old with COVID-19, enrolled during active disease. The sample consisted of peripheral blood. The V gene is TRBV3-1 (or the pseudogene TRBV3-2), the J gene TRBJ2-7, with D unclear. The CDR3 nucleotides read TGTGCCAGCAGCCACACTTACTACGAGCAGTACTTC. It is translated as CASSHTYYEQYF.